Following are 19 T cell receptor beta chains from one sample sequenced in a study of blood T cell repertoires in COVID-19. Libraries were prepared by immunoSEQ multiplex PCR; TCRdb keeps only in-frame clonotypes and omits some of them. This table holds roughly 160,000 clones, roughly four fifths found once. The sequencing input was peripheral blood. These TCRs come from a woman at least 80 years old with COVID-19, enrolled during active disease.

This clone came up a few times. The V gene is TRBV10-3, the J gene TRBJ2-5; D unresolved. The CDR3 sequence is 13 residues long. Between the trimmed V and J ends, which lost 10 bases and 2 bases, there was a span of 14 bases. Germline assignment: CDR1 ENHRY and CDR2 SYGVKD. The CDR3 DNA sequence: TGTGCCACCTACGGTTCAGCGCAAGAGACCCAGTACTTC. Encoded protein: CATYGSAQETQYF.

The rearrangement joins TRBV6-2 or TRBV6-3 to TRBJ1-2; D gene ambiguous. The germline gives CDR1 MNHEY, CDR2 SVGEGT. There are 12 residues in the CDR3. Deletions cut 5 bases from V and 6 bases from J, with 10 bases between. CDR3 sequence reads: CASSPLGHGYTF. The CDR3 region has the DNA TGTGCCAGCAGTCCACTTGGGCATGGCTACACCTTC.

The chain links TRBV6-6 to TRBJ2-1; D not certain. The CDR3 spans 14 residues. Germline CDR1 is MNHNY and CDR2 is SVGAGI (reference sequence). Trimming left V 8 bases short and J 2 bases short, with 13 bases between. The CDR3: CASRVAVTYNEQFF. In DNA, the CDR3 is TGTGCCAGCCGGGTAGCAGTTACCTACAATGAGCAGTTCTTC.

The gene calls are TRBV29-1 and TRBJ2-1; TRBD1 matches at 7 bases. This CDR3 has 14 residues. V was pared by 8 bases and J by 3 bases, with 10 bases of the junction left unmatched. Germline-derived CDR1 and CDR2 are SQVTM and ANQGSEA. The CDR3 loop reads CSPHLTGRYNEQFF. Written as DNA, the CDR3 is TGCAGCCCCCATTTGACAGGGCGCTACAATGAGCAGTTCTTC.

The chain combines TRBV4-3 with TRBJ2-7, with 9 positions matching TRBD1. The V segment lost 4 bases and the J segment 4 bases; nucleotides outside the gene matches: 8. Germline-derived CDR1 and CDR2 are LGHNA and YSLEER. The CDR3 is made up of 15 amino acids. CDR3 coding DNA: TGCGCCAGCAGCCTCGAAGGGACAGGGTTGTACGAGCAGTACTTC. The encoded protein is CASSLEGTGLYEQYF.

The genes are TRBV4-3 and TRBJ2-7, with TRBD1 matching over 8 bases. Trimming at V came to 3 bases and at J to 9 bases, leaving 10 bases not matched to a gene. Germline CDR1 is LGHNA and CDR2 is YSLEER. This CDR3 has 14 amino acids. The CDR3: CASSQVNGQGWQYF. For the CDR3, the DNA is TGCGCCAGCAGCCAGGTCAATGGACAGGGCTGGCAGTACTTC.

V usage is TRBV28 and J usage is TRBJ2-5; TRBD1 matches 7 bases. Per germline, CDR1 MDHEN and CDR2 SYDVKM. This CDR3 has 12 amino acids. V shed 7 bases, J shed 10 bases, and the junction held 9 bases outside the gene matches. As DNA, the CDR3 is TGTGCCAGCACCGGGACAGAATTCAACCAGTACTTC. This sequence encodes CASTGTEFNQYF.

The gene calls are TRBV19 and TRBJ1-2; possible D gene TRBD1, 5 bases. The CDR3 length is 15 residues. V was cut by 6 bases and J by 4 bases, with 18 bases left in between. The germline gives CDR1 LNHDA, CDR2 SQIVND (reference sequence). CDR3 sequence: CASRKTPGTSYGYTF. The CDR3 bases are TGTGCCAGTAGAAAGACCCCAGGGACTAGCTATGGCTACACCTTC.

The chain carries TRBV21-1 and TRBJ2-5; whether TRBD2, the table's D call, matches the DNA was not checked. TRBV21-1 is described as a pseudogene. The CDR3 covers 12 residues. The DNA of the CDR3 is TGTGCCAGCAGCCGGGGGGAAGAGACCCAGTACTTC. As protein: CASSRGEETQYF.

This clone came up once. The chain is built from TRBV7-3 and TRBJ2-6; 10 bases match TRBD1. Trimming cost V 5 bases and J 4 bases; bases outside gene matches: 8. This CDR3 has 17 amino acids. Germline CDR1 and CDR2: SGHTA and FQGTGA. In DNA form, the CDR3 reads TGTGCCAGCAGCCCCGGGACAGGGGTGAGGGGGGCCAACGTCCTGACTTTC. Its protein is CASSPGTGVRGANVLTF. The whole variable domain, remainder taken from reference TRBV7-3 and TRBJ2-6, is GAGVSQTPSNKVTEKGKYVELRCDPISGHTALYWYRQSLGQGPEFLIYFQGTGAADDSGLPNDRFFAVRPEGSVSTLKIQRTERGDSAVYLCASSPGTGVRGANVLTFGAGSRLTVL.

The chain joins TRBV6-2 or TRBV6-3 to TRBJ2-1; 8 bases are shared with TRBD1. Germline CDR1 MNHEY, CDR2 SVGEGT. Germline trimming cut 5 bases from V and 4 bases from J; bases unmatched to any gene: 13. The CDR3 has 17 residues. The CDR3 DNA reads TGTGCCAGCAGTAAACGGACAGGGAGCTTGTCTTACAATGAGCAGTTCTTC. It is translated as CASSKRTGSLSYNEQFF.

This chain connects TRBV28 to TRBJ1-6, with a tentative D call TRBD1 (6 bases). Germline V lookup: CDR1 MDHEN, CDR2 SYDVKM. V was trimmed by 2 bases and J by 14 bases, leaving 16 bases between them. CDR3 length: 14 residues. CDR3 DNA sequence: TGTGCCAGCAGTTTACATGGGGGCGAGGGTTCCCTCCACTTT. Translated: CASSLHGGEGSLHF. The variable domain in full, with the rest retrieved from reference TRBV28 and TRBJ1-6, is DVKVTQSSRYLVKRTGEKVFLECVQDMDHENMFWYRQDPGLGLRLIYFSYDVKMKEKGDIPEGYSVSREKKERFSLILESASTNQTSMYLCASSLHGGEGSLHFGNGTRLTVT.

The chain couples TRBV6-4 to TRBJ2-3; D gene uncertain. The CDR3 is 12 residues long. CDR1 is MRHNA and CDR2 is SNTAGT in the germline V gene. V gave up 0 bases and J gave up 4 bases, with 2 bases separating them. CDR3 nucleotides: TGTGCCAGCAGTGACTCCGCAGATACGCAGTATTTT. Its protein is CASSDSADTQYF.

This clone has more than one count but fewer than ten. The chain links TRBV4-3 to TRBJ1-2; D call uncertain. V was pared by 1 base and J by 5 bases, with 11 bases between. CDR1 is LGHNA, CDR2 YSLEER, per germline. The CDR3 extends over 14 amino acids. CDR3 nucleotides: TGCGCCAGCAGCCAAGCAGAACAGCAGTATGGCTACACCTTC. This translates into CASSQAEQQYGYTF.

The chain links TRBV27 to TRBJ2-2; the D is unclear. Trimming left V 0 bases short and J 7 bases short, with 6 bases between. This CDR3 comprises 13 residues. The germline gives CDR1 MNHEY, CDR2 SMNVEV (reference sequence). DNA for the CDR3: TGTGCCAGCAGTTTATCTGCGTTCGGGGAGCTGTTTTTT. It encodes CASSLSAFGELFF.

This chain uses TRBV19 with TRBJ1-2; D gene unclear. Germline CDR1 reads LNHDA; CDR2 reads SQIVND (reference sequence). Between the trimmed V and J ends, which lost 3 bases and 5 bases, there was a span of 10 bases. The CDR3 runs 13 residues. This CDR3 reads CASSIRSEYGYTF. Here the CDR3 DNA reads TGTGCCAGTAGTATTAGGTCGGAGTATGGCTACACCTTC.

In its sample, this clone was seen once. This chain uses TRBV7-6 with TRBJ1-4; TRBD1 matches at 7 bases. V shed 1 base and J 5 bases; nucleotides not matched to a gene: 7. The CDR3 extends over 16 amino acids. CDR1 and CDR2 (germline): SGHVS, FNYEAQ. The CDR3 sequence: CASSLGNRGHNEKLFF. The CDR3 region has the DNA TGTGCCAGCAGCTTAGGCAACAGGGGACACAATGAAAAACTGTTTTTT.

The chain uses TRBV27 and TRBJ2-1; 7 bases are shared with TRBD2. The V segment lost 6 bases and the J segment 4 bases; nucleotides outside the gene matches: 9. Looked up from germline, CDR1 is MNHEY and CDR2 is SMNVEV (reference sequence). This CDR3 contains 15 residues. This chain's CDR3 is CASRTRGTTYNEQFF. The CDR3 DNA follows: TGTGCCAGCAGGACTCGGGGGACTACTTACAATGAGCAGTTCTTC.

V usage is TRBV4-1 and J usage is TRBJ2-7; 11 bases are shared with TRBD1. The CDR3 sequence is 14 residues long. The J segment lost 5 bases and the V segment lost 5 bases, leaving 5 bases of the junction unmatched. CDR1 and CDR2 (germline): MGHRA, YSYEKL. The CDR3 region has the DNA TGCGCCAGCAGCAAATTGGACAGGGGGCACGAGCAGTACTTC. As protein: CASSKLDRGHEQYF.